A selection of T cell receptor beta chains follows, all from one sample in a study of response to subunit inactivated influenza vaccine. Using its own MiXCR run on the RT-PCR reads, TCRdb lists one record per CDR3 protein. The table includes 500,000 to 750,000 distinct CDR3 sequences, 14% detected once. Sequenced material: PBMCs from blood, taken approximately 13 days after vaccination. The receptor set was obtained from a man aged 50 to 60 who received an inactivated influenza vaccine. CDR3s include the opening cysteine and the closing phenylalanine or tryptophan. Fields, in order: clone size, V gene, J gene, CDR3 protein. Only part of the rows carry a size: once, few, many, or a class if the clone is expanded.

abundance: few
v_gene: TRBV4-3
j_gene: TRBJ1-2
CDR3aa: CASSQFSGTTNYGYTF

abundance: few
v_gene: TRBV28
j_gene: TRBJ2-7
CDR3aa: CASSLRTPSEQYF

abundance: -
v_gene: TRBV6-1
j_gene: TRBJ2-1
CDR3aa: CASSRDRANNEQFF

abundance: few
v_gene: TRBV6-5
j_gene: TRBJ2-7
CDR3aa: CASSYSARRASYEQYF

abundance: many
v_gene: TRBV7-8
j_gene: TRBJ2-1
CDR3aa: CASSSEQLSTYNEQFF

abundance: few
v_gene: TRBV20-1
j_gene: TRBJ1-4
CDR3aa: CSARVATNEKLFF

abundance: few
v_gene: TRBV5-5
j_gene: TRBJ2-7
CDR3aa: CASERSYEQYF

abundance: once
v_gene: TRBV27
j_gene: TRBJ2-7
CDR3aa: CASSLSLAGFYEQYF

abundance: -
v_gene: TRBV5-1
j_gene: TRBJ2-7
CDR3aa: CASSFGTLILSSYEQYF

abundance: -
v_gene: TRBV28
j_gene: TRBJ2-7
CDR3aa: CASSPFDRDRSYEQYF

abundance: few
v_gene: TRBV15
j_gene: TRBJ2-1
CDR3aa: CATSETGAPYNEQFF

abundance: many
v_gene: TRBV6-2/TRBV6-3
j_gene: TRBJ1-5
CDR3aa: CASMQGAQPQHF

abundance: few
v_gene: TRBV20-1
j_gene: TRBJ2-1
CDR3aa: CSARRSGGADEQFF

abundance: -
v_gene: TRBV7-8
j_gene: TRBJ2-3
CDR3aa: CASSLVQNTDTQYF

abundance: -
v_gene: TRBV25-1
j_gene: TRBJ1-1
CDR3aa: CASSDWTEAFF

abundance: few
v_gene: TRBV5-1
j_gene: TRBJ2-7
CDR3aa: CASSRTGGIYEQYF

abundance: -
v_gene: TRBV28
j_gene: TRBJ2-6
CDR3aa: CASSPTSGRALGANVLTF

abundance: -
v_gene: TRBV11-3
j_gene: TRBJ2-7
CDR3aa: CASSLHTGNEQYF

abundance: -
v_gene: TRBV7-2
j_gene: TRBJ2-1
CDR3aa: CASSSLAGISSYNEQFF

abundance: few
v_gene: TRBV20-1
j_gene: TRBJ2-5
CDR3aa: CSARAATQETQYF

abundance: -
v_gene: TRBV11-2
j_gene: TRBJ1-1
CDR3aa: CASSLVGIWDRENTEAFF

abundance: many
v_gene: TRBV7-9
j_gene: TRBJ2-1
CDR3aa: CASSHPKGRVYNEQFF

abundance: -
v_gene: TRBV5-5
j_gene: TRBJ2-1
CDR3aa: CASSLIFPDIGGRNEQFF

abundance: many
v_gene: TRBV24-1
j_gene: TRBJ2-1
CDR3aa: CATSDPTISEQFF

abundance: many
v_gene: TRBV4-3
j_gene: TRBJ2-1
CDR3aa: CASSQEVAGSYNEQFF

abundance: few
v_gene: TRBV9
j_gene: TRBJ2-7
CDR3aa: CASSVTGQGAPYEQYF

abundance: -
v_gene: TRBV12-3/TRBV12-4
j_gene: TRBJ2-3
CDR3aa: CASSPEGLEDTQYF

abundance: few
v_gene: TRBV3-1
j_gene: TRBJ2-5
CDR3aa: CASSQVGGRHQETQYF

abundance: few
v_gene: TRBV6-2/TRBV6-3
j_gene: TRBJ1-1
CDR3aa: CASSPSEPRQGKSGLNTEAFF

abundance: few
v_gene: TRBV13
j_gene: TRBJ2-1
CDR3aa: CASSSPLAGGTYNEQFF

abundance: -
v_gene: TRBV3-1
j_gene: TRBJ2-5
CDR3aa: CASSRRTSGGYQETQYF

abundance: -
v_gene: TRBV7-2
j_gene: TRBJ2-3
CDR3aa: CASSMIQGADTQYF

abundance: many
v_gene: TRBV20-1
j_gene: TRBJ2-1
CDR3aa: CSARDGQRSYNEQFF

abundance: -
v_gene: TRBV28
j_gene: TRBJ2-2
CDR3aa: CASSSGTAPTGELFF

abundance: -
v_gene: TRBV7-2
j_gene: TRBJ1-2
CDR3aa: CASSLVGQGAIGYTF

abundance: -
v_gene: TRBV25-1
j_gene: TRBJ2-5
CDR3aa: CASSEYETQYF

abundance: -
v_gene: TRBV5-1
j_gene: TRBJ2-3
CDR3aa: CASRRAGASTDTQYF

abundance: few
v_gene: TRBV6-5
j_gene: TRBJ1-5
CDR3aa: CASSYSFLQPQHF

abundance: few
v_gene: TRBV20-1
j_gene: TRBJ1-2
CDR3aa: CSAPVGYTF

abundance: few
v_gene: TRBV28
j_gene: TRBJ1-4
CDR3aa: CASRPLGTGSEKLFF

abundance: many
v_gene: TRBV5-1
j_gene: TRBJ2-1
CDR3aa: CATSPRDTNNEQFF

abundance: many
v_gene: TRBV4-2
j_gene: TRBJ2-3
CDR3aa: CASSQDFSGGARSTDTQYF

abundance: -
v_gene: TRBV20-1
j_gene: TRBJ1-2
CDR3aa: CSAAGGQGANGYTF

abundance: few
v_gene: TRBV18
j_gene: TRBJ2-7
CDR3aa: CASSPGEQTYEQYF

abundance: few
v_gene: TRBV6-2/TRBV6-3
j_gene: TRBJ1-2
CDR3aa: CASSTQVRHGYTF

abundance: -
v_gene: TRBV28
j_gene: TRBJ2-7
CDR3aa: CASTLDSHYEQYF

abundance: few
v_gene: TRBV7-6
j_gene: TRBJ2-5
CDR3aa: CATSTSGGGETQYF

abundance: -
v_gene: TRBV20-1
j_gene: TRBJ2-3
CDR3aa: CSARMIGTTTSTDTQYF

abundance: -
v_gene: TRBV11-2
j_gene: TRBJ2-1
CDR3aa: CASSLEAGGWDEQFF

abundance: many
v_gene: TRBV2
j_gene: TRBJ2-3
CDR3aa: CASSSGLAVTDTQYF

abundance: few
v_gene: TRBV5-1
j_gene: TRBJ2-1
CDR3aa: CASSLAGQVYFF

abundance: -
v_gene: TRBV11-2
j_gene: TRBJ2-1
CDR3aa: CASSTEGRGEQFF

abundance: few
v_gene: TRBV6-1
j_gene: TRBJ2-1
CDR3aa: CASSPRTGPSNEQFF

abundance: few
v_gene: TRBV2
j_gene: TRBJ1-3
CDR3aa: CATAVGGQRSGNTIYF

abundance: -
v_gene: TRBV29-1
j_gene: TRBJ1-1
CDR3aa: CSVDRGPRNTEAFF

abundance: few
v_gene: TRBV12-3/TRBV12-4
j_gene: TRBJ2-3
CDR3aa: CASRPLGAGGSTDTQYF

abundance: -
v_gene: TRBV30
j_gene: TRBJ2-3
CDR3aa: CAGIPLSGEAQYF

abundance: -
v_gene: TRBV7-9
j_gene: TRBJ2-3
CDR3aa: CASRSTGTSGSPVHF